The clone carrying this TCR beta chain was counted only a few times. Study processing details: Amplification from reference gene primers served as the basis for estimated nucleated cell counts. Using immunoSEQ multiplex PCR, the repertoire was profiled, and TCRdb retains in-frame clones only, with some absent. V, J and clone size are those of that table, while D and trimming were read from the DNA. The sample includes fewer than 30,000 clones, roughly nine tenths seen only once; the top ten take 9.5% to 13%. The germline gives CDR1 MNHEY, CDR2 SMNVEV (reference sequence). CDR3 length: 13 amino acids. The V end was cut by 5 bases, the J end by 7 bases, with 14 bases between. This specimen comes from a study of blood T cell repertoires in COVID-19.

The sequenced sample consisted of peripheral blood. The V call is TRBV27, the J call TRBJ1-2; weak D call: TRBD1 (6 bases). The clonotype was recovered from a man aged 55 to 70 with acute or convalescent COVID-19. CDR3 bases: TGTGCCAGCAGTGTCTCAGGGGTGTCTGGCTACACCTTC. It is translated as CASSVSGVSGYTF.